This TCR beta chain was sequenced during a study of OX40 agonist ivuxolimab in advanced cancers. Notes on the research overall: Ivuxolimab, which targeted the costimulatory receptor OX40 (CD134), was an agonistic, fully human IgG2 monoclonal antibody. Partial responses occurred in three dose-escalation patients: two with cutaneous melanoma and one with hepatocellular carcinoma. In the dose-escalation cohort, 82.7% of patients were male, and the mean age was around 60 years, with a range of roughly 20 to 79. Prior anti-PD-1, anti-PD-L1 or anti-CTLA-4 therapy was permitted, and about two fifths of dose-escalation patients had received checkpoint inhibitors. Peripheral TCRbeta sequencing was intended to test whether TCR sequence diversity was altered and clonal T-cell expansion was caused by ivuxolimab. Of the roughly 52 patients in dose escalation, approximately 20 had hepatocellular carcinoma, about 15 had melanoma, 9 had renal cell carcinoma and 9 had head and neck cancer. Intravenous ivuxolimab was administered to patients every 2 weeks at six dose levels: 0.01, 0.1, 0.3, 1.5, 3 and 10 mg/kg. The paper reports the monotherapy dose-escalation portion (N ≈ 52 patients) of the phase I ivuxolimab trial.

From cysteine to phenylalanine, the CDR3 is 16 amino acids long. Left in the record is the CDR3 DNA by itself, 48 bases read in frame from the first base. The junction shows trimming of 5 bases on V and 0 bases on J, plus 11 bases between the germline ends. CDR1 is given as MGHDK and CDR2 as SYGVNS, both from the germline V gene. Patients with autoimmune disease history or receiving systemic immunosuppression were excluded from the trial. Peripheral blood for TCR sequencing was collected from all dose cohorts at baseline, on cycle 4 day 1, and on cycle 7 day 1. The samples were taken from a phase I, first-in-human, multicenter, open-label dose-escalation trial of ivuxolimab. The trial enrolled adults with locally advanced or metastatic head and neck squamous cell, hepatocellular, melanoma or renal cell carcinoma. CD4+ and CD8+ T cells were sorted separately from peripheral blood before TCR sequencing.

A remark on this clone: Its antigen specificity is not known. No per-base quality is available; no much larger clone lies one base away.

To sequence the TCRbeta CDR3 region, genomic DNA was isolated from the sorted cells. TCRbeta CDR3 regions were sequenced using the immunoSEQ Assay. The table comes from immuneACCESS by way of TCRdb, which keeps in-frame sequences with V and J called. Part of the clones is missing from these tables; in studies checked, under half for an unresolved V gene and the rest for unknown reasons. The table for this sample lists approximately 91,000 clones; roughly 91% of them were counted only once. The top ten hold over 0.3% of the sample. Findings and caveats that apply to the study as a whole: After ivuxolimab, CD8+ T cells had more expanded clones than CD4+ T cells on average. At doses from 0.1 to 3.0 mg/kg, clonal expansion was seen in both CD4+ and CD8+ blood T cells between baseline and week 6. Low levels of normalized T-cell clonal expansion were also shown by some nonresponding patients. Which antigens the clonally expanded peripheral T cells were specific for was not determined. Partial responders in the 0.1-3.0 mg/kg groups had among the lowest normalized peripheral clonal expansion, especially among CD8+ T cells.

Recombination joined TRBV25-1 with TRBJ1-6; the D gene is perhaps TRBD1, from 5 matching bases. The source of this sequence is an adult with an advanced solid tumor such as melanoma, head and neck, liver or kidney cancer. The sequenced sample was CD4+ or CD8+ T cells sorted from blood, obtained in a trial of the OX40 agonist ivuxolimab. The DNA reads as follows: TGTGCCAGCAGTCAGGGTGGGGGCTCCTATAATTCACCCCTCCACTTT. Its coded protein is CASSQGGGSYNSPLHF.